This TCR beta chain was recorded in a study of CXCR3-negative and CXCR3-positive naive CD8 T cells (dated by TCRdb to between 2018 and 2021). General notes on the study: About 135 million TRB reads were obtained in total, roughly 1.5 +/- 0.3 million reads per library. For the TRBV-TRBJ cluster analysis, the naive subsets came from 5 or 6 donors, while the memory cells came from 3 donors. Diversity and physicochemical repertoire analyses covered about a dozen donors pooled from two independent experiments.

General study outcomes and caveats: Repertoire diversity was comparably high in both naive subsets but much lower in memory CD8+ T cells. CXCR3 expression partially decreased after cryopreservation, so most assays used freshly isolated PBMCs. TRB CDR3s from CXCR3-positive naive cells showed higher hydrophobicity (lower Kidera factor 4), lower energy, and higher strength and volume indices than CXCR3-negative naive cells. Similar TRBV-TRBJ usage was shown by naive CXCR3-negative and CXCR3-positive cells from the same donor, whereas distinct patterns were shown by memory cells. Surface CD5, linked to self-reactivity in mice, was comparable between naive subsets; TCR interaction strength was therefore also inferred from TRB CDR3 physicochemical properties.

Points on this clonotype: Its binding antigen is unknown.

Each CD8+ T cell subset was flow-sorted in triplicate, with fewer than 350,000 cells per subset placed directly into RLT lysis buffer. Naive CD8+ T cells were defined stringently as CD45RO-CCR7+CD27+CD95- to exclude memory contaminants. Standard density gradient centrifugation was used to isolate peripheral blood mononuclear cells from buffy coats. Naive CXCR3-negative and CXCR3-positive CD8+ T cells were flow-sorted on a FACSAria III. Total RNA was extracted from sorted cells with an RNeasy Mini Kit. Sequencing instrument: NextSeq 550. The Human TCR Profiling Kit (MiLaboratory) was used to make UMI-labeled 5' RACE TRB cDNA libraries. The full amount of extracted RNA was used for cDNA synthesis, and the full amount of resulting cDNA was used for PCR amplification. The libraries were made side by side, with each library going through the same number of PCR cycles. Processing in the source paper ran as follows. About 50,000 +/- 10,000 unique UMI-labeled TRB cDNA molecules per library were extracted with MIGEC and MiXCR, with at least two reads per UMI required. On average, about 40,000 +/- 10,000 functional in-frame TRB CDR3 nucleotide clonotypes lacking stop codons were found per library. After each sample was downsampled to 5000 UMI-labeled TRB molecules, VDJtools was used to calculate diversity metrics such as normalized Shannon-Wiener and Chao1. VDJtools was used to calculate clonotype-size-weighted physicochemical properties of the central five CDR3 residues, namely interaction energy, strength, volume and Kidera factor 4. TCRdb reprocessed the public reads and reports one entry per CDR3 protein sequence, without DNA. These V and J calls originate from TCRdb's pipeline instead of the authors' own analysis. The sample's table covers under 75,000 distinct CDR3 sequences. Around 0.7% of the sample is taken by the ten largest.

The CDR3 runs 17 residues from the cysteine to the phenylalanine. No nucleotide data were recorded. This sequence originates from a human donor in good health. Some clones in this sample may be carry-over from other donors' samples. The V gene is TRBV21-1 and the J gene is TRBJ1-2; TCRdb outputs TRBD1, but without DNA this stays unchecked. TRBV21-1 has pseudogene status. Sequenced: naive CXCR3+ CD8+ T cells from blood. What this sample's cell subset or site label stands for: CD45RO-CCR7+CD27+CD95- naive CD8+ T cells expressing CXCR3 (TNR3+). The CDR3 loop reads CASSKEKGPPRLYGYTF.